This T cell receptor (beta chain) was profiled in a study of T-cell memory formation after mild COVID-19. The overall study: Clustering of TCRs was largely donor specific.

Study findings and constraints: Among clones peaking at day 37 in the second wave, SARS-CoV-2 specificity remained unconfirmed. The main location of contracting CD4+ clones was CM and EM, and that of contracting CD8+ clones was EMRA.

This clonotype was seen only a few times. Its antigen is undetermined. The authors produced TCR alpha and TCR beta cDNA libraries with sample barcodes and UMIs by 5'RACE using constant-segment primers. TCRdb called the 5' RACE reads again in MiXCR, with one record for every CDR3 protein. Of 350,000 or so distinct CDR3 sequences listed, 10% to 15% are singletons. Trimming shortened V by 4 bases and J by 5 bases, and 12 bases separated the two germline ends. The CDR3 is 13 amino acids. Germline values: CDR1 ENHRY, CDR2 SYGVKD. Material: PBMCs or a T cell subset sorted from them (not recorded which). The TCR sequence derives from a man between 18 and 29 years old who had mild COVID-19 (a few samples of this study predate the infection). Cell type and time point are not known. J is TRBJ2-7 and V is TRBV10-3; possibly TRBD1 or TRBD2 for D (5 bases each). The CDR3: CAISAGTRNEQYF. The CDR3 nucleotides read TGTGCCATCAGTGCCGGGACCCGGAACGAGCAGTACTTC.